The clone carrying this T cell receptor (beta chain) was detected once. Its antigen remains unknown. The data were produced by immunoSEQ multiplex PCR, yet TCRdb's version contains in-frame clones alone and is incomplete. Of 30,000 to 35,000 clones in the sample, just over 65% were seen once. CDR1 LGHNA and CDR2 YSLEER come from the germline V gene. This CDR3 contains 14 residues. Trimming stripped 1 base from V and 0 bases from J, with 6 bases between. The sample belongs to a study of monozygotic twins with cystic fibrosis. Whole-study findings and limits: Unrelated CF individuals shared fewer identical clonotypes than monozygotic CF twins. In 13 of 16 pairs, V gene usage was closest to the co-twin's.

This TCR was recovered from a girl between 5 and 17 years old with cystic fibrosis. Source material: blood. This sequence joins TRBV4-3 and TRBJ1-2; D is unclear. CDR3 sequence reads: CASSQARPNYGYTF. The CDR3 nucleotides read TGCGCCAGCAGCCAAGCTCGGCCTAACTATGGCTACACCTTC.